The present T cell receptor beta chain was sequenced within a study of T cell responses to AZD1222 COVID-19 vaccine. In its sample, this clone was seen once. V lost 6 bases and J lost 5, with 11 bases in between. The CDR3 totals 13 residues. The V gene's germline CDR1 is SEHNR and CDR2 FQNEAQ (reference sequence). TCRdb's copy holds only in-frame clones and misses some; the assay was immunoSEQ multiplex PCR. The sample contains around 190,000 clones, 92% of which appear only once. The sequence came from an adult in good health. The chain uses TRBV7-9 and TRBJ1-5; D is unresolved. The specimen was peripheral blood, collected on day 0 of AZD1222 vaccination. The CDR3 DNA reads as TGTGCCAGCAGAACTGCTACAGATCAGCCCCAGCATTTT. This codes for CASRTATDQPQHF.